Following are 20 T cell receptor beta chains from one sample sequenced in a study of neurological immune-mediated disorders. TCRdb recomputed calls from the 5' RACE reads with MiXCR, one row per CDR3 protein. The table records some 48,000 distinct CDR3 sequences, 10% of them present only once. The sample was PBMCs. The receptors shown here come from a woman aged 40 to 50 with HTLV-1-associated myelopathy (HAM/TSP).

The gene calls are TRBV5-5 and TRBJ2-2; TRBD2 matches at 12 bases. Trimming at V came to 2 bases and at J to 5 bases, leaving 1 base not matched to a gene. CDR1 and CDR2 (germline): SGHKS, YYEKEE (reference sequence). The CDR3 totals 15 residues. CDR3 residues: CASSFLAGGTGELFF. Written as DNA, the CDR3 is TGTGCCAGCAGCTTCCTAGCGGGGGGGACCGGGGAGCTGTTTTTT.

This clonotype occurred a few times. The chain carries TRBV9 and TRBJ2-3, with D tentatively TRBD1 or TRBD2 (5 bases each). The CDR3 totals 14 residues. The ends were cut back, 3 bases at V and 2 bases at J, with 10 bases in the middle. The germline V gene encodes CDR1 SGDLS and CDR2 YYNGEE. CDR3 amino acids: CASSGGTYTDTQYF. The CDR3 DNA sequence: TGTGCCAGCAGCGGGGGGACGTACACAGATACGCAGTATTTT.

This clonotype was detected many times. The CDR3 sequence is CASSEGESSYEQYF. Written as DNA, the CDR3 is TGTGCCAGCAGTGAGGGCGAGAGCTCCTACGAGCAGTACTTC. The chain recombines TRBV6-1 with TRBJ2-7; D gene uncertain. V shed 3 bases and J shed 0 bases, with 9 bases lying between them. The CDR3 covers 14 residues. Germline CDR1 MNHNS, CDR2 SASEGT.

The chain is built from TRBV5-1 and TRBJ2-2, with TRBD1 as a possible D gene (7 bases). The V end lost 2 bases, the J end lost 4 bases, and 15 bases lay between the germline ends. CDR1 and CDR2 from the germline V gene are SGHRS and YFSETQ. CDR3 length equals 16 residues. The CDR3 loop reads CASSFDPQGGTGELFF. CDR3 sequence (DNA): TGCGCCAGCAGCTTTGACCCTCAGGGGGGCACCGGGGAGCTGTTTTTT.

This clonotype has a count of ten or more. The chain couples TRBV4-1 to TRBJ2-7, with 8 bases aligning to TRBD2. CDR3 length: 16 residues. The trim removed 4 bases at V and 4 bases at J, leaving 12 bases unmatched. Germline V CDR1 and CDR2: MGHRA, YSYEKL. The CDR3 is CASSPGEASGFYEQYF. In DNA form, the CDR3 reads TGCGCCAGCAGCCCCGGAGAGGCTAGCGGGTTTTACGAGCAGTACTTC.

This clonotype has ten or more counts. The V gene is TRBV11-2, the J gene TRBJ1-6, with D hard to call. Trimming stripped 7 bases from V and 2 bases from J, with 6 bases between. The CDR3 is 13 residues long. Germline V gene sequence: CDR1 SGHAT, CDR2 FQNNGV. The CDR3 sequence: CASTPAYNSPLHF. CDR3 coding DNA: TGTGCCAGCACACCTGCCTATAATTCACCCCTCCACTTT. Filled out from reference TRBV11-2 and TRBJ1-6, the complete variable domain reads EAGVAQSPRYKIIEKRQSVAFWCNPISGHATLYWYQQILGQGPKLLIQFQNNGVVDDSQLPKDRFSAERLKGVDSTLKIQPAKLEDSAVYLCASTPAYNSPLHFGNGTRLTVT.

This clonotype was recorded many times. This chain connects TRBV6-5 to TRBJ2-1; 7 bases are shared with TRBD1. Germline CDR1 is MNHEY and CDR2 is SVGAGI. This CDR3 is built from 19 residues. The J segment lost 7 bases and the V segment lost 0 bases, leaving 18 bases of the junction unmatched. The CDR3 loop is CASSYSNSVAPDRRNEQFF. The CDR3 region has the DNA TGTGCCAGCAGTTACTCGAATAGTGTAGCTCCGGACAGGAGAAATGAGCAGTTCTTC.

Points on this clonotype: A much larger clone lies one base from this, so it may be a read error. The chain couples TRBV7-2 to TRBJ2-5; 10 positions match TRBD2. The CDR3 is 12 residues long. CDR1 is SGHTA and CDR2 is FQGNSA in the germline V gene. This CDR3 reads CSTSSGGETQYF. CDR3 sequence (DNA): TGTTCCACTAGTAGCGGGGGGGAGACCCAGTACTTC.

This clonotype was seen many times. The rearrangement uses TRBV2 and TRBJ1-1, with D maybe TRBD1 (6 bases). V lost 9 bases and J 0 bases, leaving 11 bases between the germline ends. Germline-derived CDR1 and CDR2 are SNHLY and FYNNEI. The CDR3 totals 13 residues. CDR3 loop: CASAGQLNTEAFF. Written as DNA, the CDR3 is TGTGCCAGTGCCGGACAGTTGAACACTGAAGCTTTCTTT.

This clonotype was counted ten times or more. The genes are TRBV14 and TRBJ1-2, with D unclear. Germline V gives CDR1 SGHDN, CDR2 FVKESK. The CDR3 contains 12 residues. V gave up 0 bases and J gave up 8 bases, with 7 bases separating them. This CDR3 is CASSQERAGYTF. CDR3 nucleotides: TGTGCCAGCAGCCAAGAGAGGGCCGGCTACACCTTC.

This clonotype was observed at least ten times. This chain connects TRBV15 to TRBJ2-2; TRBD1 matches at 10 bases. The CDR3 length is 19 residues. V was clipped by 0 bases and J by 8 bases; unmatched bases: 15. Germline lookup yields CDR1 LNHNV and CDR2 YYDKDF (reference sequence). The CDR3 loop is CATSRDQRRDRGLKGELFF. In nucleotides, the CDR3 is TGTGCCACCAGCAGAGATCAAAGAAGGGACAGGGGTCTTAAAGGGGAGCTGTTTTTT.

This clonotype was found many times. The gene calls are TRBV5-1 and TRBJ2-1; TRBD2 aligns across 11 bases. Germline CDR1 and CDR2: SGHRS and YFSETQ. V lost 4 bases, J lost 5 bases, and 11 bases stayed unmatched. The CDR3 covers 17 residues. In DNA form, the CDR3 reads TGCGCCAGCAGCCACGGGGGACTAGCGGCCCTCAACAATGAGCAGTTCTTC. Amino acids: CASSHGGLAALNNEQFF. The whole variable domain, remainder taken from reference TRBV5-1 and TRBJ2-1, is KAGVTQTPRYLIKTRGQQVTLSCSPISGHRSVSWYQQTPGQGLQFLFEYFSETQRNKGNFPGRFSGRQFSNSRSEMNVSTLELGDSALYLCASSHGGLAALNNEQFFGPGTRLTVL.

As regards this clonotype: A much more abundant neighbour one base away suggests this may be a read error. This sequence joins TRBV25-1 and TRBJ2-1, with unresolved D. V lost 5 bases and J lost 4, with 6 bases in between. The CDR3 length is 12 residues. Germline assignment: CDR1 MGHDK and CDR2 SYGVNS. CDR3: CASSLFYNEQFF. Written as DNA, the CDR3 is TGTGCCAGCAGTCTGTTTTACAATGAGCAGTTCTTC.

This clonotype has ten or more counts. The V and J genes are TRBV7-8 and TRBJ2-5; 10 bases align to TRBD2. The length of the CDR3 is 16 residues. CDR1 and CDR2 from the germline V gene are SGHVS and FQNEAQ. The J segment lost 2 bases and the V segment lost 5 bases, leaving 8 bases of the junction unmatched. The CDR3 nucleotides read TGTGCCAGCAGCACCCTTAGCGGGGGGTATCAAGAGACCCAGTACTTC. This encodes CASSTLSGGYQETQYF.

This clonotype showed up many times. The CDR3 DNA is TGCGCCAGCAGCTCACTTTCCGCTGGGGGAAAGGCGGGGGCCAACGTCCTGACTTTC. Translation: CASSSLSAGGKAGANVLTF. V is TRBV5-1 and J is TRBJ2-6; TRBD1 or TRBD2 may be the D gene (5 bases each). The V and J ends lost 3 bases and 4 bases respectively, with 23 bases between them. The CDR3 runs 19 residues. Germline values: CDR1 SGHRS, CDR2 YFSETQ.

This clonotype was seen ten or more times. The chain carries TRBV4-1 and TRBJ2-5, with D possibly being TRBD1 or TRBD2 (7 bases each). This CDR3 contains 15 residues. Trimming left V 4 bases short and J 4 bases short, with 16 bases between. Germline assignment: CDR1 MGHRA and CDR2 YSYEKL. CDR3 in amino acids: CASSPQAGGGETQYF. The CDR3 bases are TGCGCCAGCAGCCCCCAGGCAGGGGGGGGAGAGACCCAGTACTTC.

Judged by abundance, this clonotype is medium-sized. The chain links TRBV10-3 to TRBJ2-3; the match to TRBD1 covers 11 bases. Per germline, CDR1 ENHRY and CDR2 SYGVKD. The CDR3 runs to 14 residues. J was trimmed by 4 bases and V by 4 bases; bases with no gene match: 1. The CDR3 here is CAISGDRGADTQYF. CDR3 nucleotide sequence: TGTGCCATCAGTGGGGACAGGGGGGCAGATACGCAGTATTTT.

A few counts support this clonotype. The genes are TRBV4-3 and TRBJ2-1; 9 bases map to TRBD1. Unmatched junction bases numbered 11, after V lost 0 bases and J lost 8 bases. The CDR3 covers 17 residues. Germline CDR1 is LGHNA and CDR2 is YSLEER. The DNA for the CDR3 is TGCGCCAGCAGCCAAGAGGCGGACAGGGGTATACGCGATGAGCAGTTCTTC. It yields the protein CASSQEADRGIRDEQFF.

This clonotype was detected only a few times. V gene TRBV3-1 combines with J gene TRBJ2-2, with D perhaps assigned TRBD1 or TRBD2 (6 bases each). Trimming removed 3 bases at V and 6 bases at J, with 11 bases between. CDR1 and CDR2 (germline): LGHDT, YNNKEL (reference sequence). CDR3 size: 14 residues. The CDR3 DNA reads as TGTGCCAGCAGCCACCCGGGGGCTCCCGGGGAGCTGTTTTTT. Its protein is CASSHPGAPGELFF. The full variable domain, its missing parts supplied by reference TRBV3-1 and TRBJ2-2, is DTAVSQTPKYLVTQMGNDKSIKCEQNLGHDTMYWYKQDSKKFLKIMFSYNNKELIINETVPNRFSPKSPDKAHLNLHINSLELGDSAVYFCASSHPGAPGELFFGEGSRLTVL.

In its sample, this clonotype was seen a few times. V gene TRBV30 combines with J gene TRBJ2-3, with no clear D. Trimming pared 0 bases from V and 1 base from J, leaving 5 bases between. Germline lookup yields CDR1 GTSNPN and CDR2 SVGIG (reference sequence). The CDR3 has 13 amino acids. CDR3 loop: CAWSVPGTDTQYF. The CDR3 DNA sequence: TGTGCCTGGAGTGTACCAGGCACAGATACGCAGTATTTT.